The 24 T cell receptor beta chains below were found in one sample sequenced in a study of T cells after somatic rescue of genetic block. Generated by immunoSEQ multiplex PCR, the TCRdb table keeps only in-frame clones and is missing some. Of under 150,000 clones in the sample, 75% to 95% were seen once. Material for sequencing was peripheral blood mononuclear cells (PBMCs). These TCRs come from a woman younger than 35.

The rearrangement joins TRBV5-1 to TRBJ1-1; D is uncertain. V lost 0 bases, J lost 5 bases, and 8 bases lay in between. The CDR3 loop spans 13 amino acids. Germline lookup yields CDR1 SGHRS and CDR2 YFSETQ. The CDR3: CASSLDGGTEAFF. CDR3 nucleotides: TGCGCCAGCAGCTTGGATGGAGGGACTGAAGCTTTCTTT.

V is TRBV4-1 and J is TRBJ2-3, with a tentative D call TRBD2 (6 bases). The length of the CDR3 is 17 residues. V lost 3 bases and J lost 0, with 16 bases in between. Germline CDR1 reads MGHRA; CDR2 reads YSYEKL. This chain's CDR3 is CASSQVRVGLSTDTQYF. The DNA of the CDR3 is TGCGCCAGCAGCCAGGTGAGGGTGGGACTCAGCACAGATACGCAGTATTTT.

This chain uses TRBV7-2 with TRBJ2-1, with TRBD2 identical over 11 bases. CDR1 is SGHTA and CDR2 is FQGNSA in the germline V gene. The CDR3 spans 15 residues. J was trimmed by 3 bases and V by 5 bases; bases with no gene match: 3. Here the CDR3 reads CASSAGLAVYNEQFF. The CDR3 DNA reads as TGTGCCAGCAGCGCGGGACTAGCGGTCTACAATGAGCAGTTCTTC.

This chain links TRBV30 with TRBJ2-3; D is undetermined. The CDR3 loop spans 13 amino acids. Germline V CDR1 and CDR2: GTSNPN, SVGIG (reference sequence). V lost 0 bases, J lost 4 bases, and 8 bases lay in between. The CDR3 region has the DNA TGTGCCTGGAGTGTGGCGGACGCAGATACGCAGTATTTT. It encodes CAWSVADADTQYF.

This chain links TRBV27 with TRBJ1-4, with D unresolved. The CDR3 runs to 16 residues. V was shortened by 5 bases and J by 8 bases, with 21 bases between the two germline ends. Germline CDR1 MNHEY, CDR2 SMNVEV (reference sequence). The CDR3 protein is CASSVGRAELGEKLFF. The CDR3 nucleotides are TGTGCCAGCAGTGTTGGACGGGCGGAACTAGGGGAAAAACTGTTTTTT.

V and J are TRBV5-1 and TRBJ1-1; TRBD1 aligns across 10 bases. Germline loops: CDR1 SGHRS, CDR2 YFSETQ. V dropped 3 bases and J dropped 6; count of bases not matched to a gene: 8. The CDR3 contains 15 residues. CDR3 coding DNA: TGCGCCAGCAGCTACCAGACAGGGGGCAGGGCTGAAGCTTTCTTT. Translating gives CASSYQTGGRAEAFF.

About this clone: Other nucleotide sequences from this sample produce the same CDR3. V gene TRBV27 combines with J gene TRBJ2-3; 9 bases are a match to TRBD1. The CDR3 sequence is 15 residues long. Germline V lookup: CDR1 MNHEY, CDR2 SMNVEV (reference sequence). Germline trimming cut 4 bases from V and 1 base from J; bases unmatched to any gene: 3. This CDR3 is CASSSTGGGTDTQYF. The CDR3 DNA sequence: TGTGCCAGCAGTTCAACAGGGGGCGGCACAGATACGCAGTATTTT.

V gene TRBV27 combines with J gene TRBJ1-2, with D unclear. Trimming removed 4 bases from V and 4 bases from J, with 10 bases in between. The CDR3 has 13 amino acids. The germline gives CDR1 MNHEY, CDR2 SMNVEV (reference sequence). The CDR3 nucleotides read TGTGCCAGCAGTTCCCAGGACGTCTATGGCTACACCTTC. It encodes CASSSQDVYGYTF.

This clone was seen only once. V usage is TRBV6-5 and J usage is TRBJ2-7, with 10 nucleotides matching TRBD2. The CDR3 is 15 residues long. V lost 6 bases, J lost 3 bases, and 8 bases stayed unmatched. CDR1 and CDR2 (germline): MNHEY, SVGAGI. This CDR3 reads CASRFTGTSDYEQYF. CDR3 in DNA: TGTGCCAGCAGGTTCACCGGGACTAGCGACTACGAGCAGTACTTC.

The CDR3 DNA is TGTGCCAGCAGCCGCGTACGTGGGTCAGGCTCACCCCTCCACTTT. It is translated as CASSRVRGSGSPLHF. This sequence joins TRBV7-2 and TRBJ1-6; D ambiguous. Trimming shortened V by 5 bases and J by 10 bases, and 18 bases separated the two germline ends. CDR3 size: 15 residues. Germline V lookup: CDR1 SGHTA, CDR2 FQGNSA.

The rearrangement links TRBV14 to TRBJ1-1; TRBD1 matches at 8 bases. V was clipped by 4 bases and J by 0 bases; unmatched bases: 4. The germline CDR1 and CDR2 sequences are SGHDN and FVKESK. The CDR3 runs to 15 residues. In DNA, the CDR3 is TGTGCCAGCAGCCTTCGGACAGGGTTGAACACTGAAGCTTTCTTT. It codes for CASSLRTGLNTEAFF.

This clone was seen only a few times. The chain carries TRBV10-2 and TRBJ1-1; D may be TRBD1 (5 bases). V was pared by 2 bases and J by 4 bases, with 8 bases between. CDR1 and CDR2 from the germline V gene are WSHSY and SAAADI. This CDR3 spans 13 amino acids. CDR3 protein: CASSETQGTEAFF. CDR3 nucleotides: TGCGCCAGCAGTGAGACGCAGGGCACTGAAGCTTTCTTT.

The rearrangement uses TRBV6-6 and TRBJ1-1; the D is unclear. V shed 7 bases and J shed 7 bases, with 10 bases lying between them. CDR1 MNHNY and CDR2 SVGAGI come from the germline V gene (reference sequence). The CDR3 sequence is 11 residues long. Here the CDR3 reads CASTLAGEAFF. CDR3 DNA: TGTGCCAGCACTCTGGCGGGTGAAGCTTTCTTT.

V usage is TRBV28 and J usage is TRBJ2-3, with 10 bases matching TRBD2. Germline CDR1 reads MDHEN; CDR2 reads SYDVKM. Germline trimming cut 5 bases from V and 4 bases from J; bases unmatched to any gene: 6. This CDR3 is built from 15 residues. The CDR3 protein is CASSRSGGIADTQYF. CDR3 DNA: TGTGCCAGCAGTCGTAGCGGGGGGATCGCAGATACGCAGTATTTT.

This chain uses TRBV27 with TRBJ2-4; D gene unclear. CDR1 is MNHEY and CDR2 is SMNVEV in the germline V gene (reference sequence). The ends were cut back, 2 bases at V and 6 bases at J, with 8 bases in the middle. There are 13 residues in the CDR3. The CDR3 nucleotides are TGTGCCAGCAGTTTAAGATCCGGAAACATTCAGTACTTC. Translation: CASSLRSGNIQYF.

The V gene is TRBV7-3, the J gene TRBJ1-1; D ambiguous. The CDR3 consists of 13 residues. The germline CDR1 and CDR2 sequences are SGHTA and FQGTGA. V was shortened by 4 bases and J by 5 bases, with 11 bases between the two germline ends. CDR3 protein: CASSSGVRTEAFF. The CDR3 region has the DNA TGTGCCAGCAGCTCCGGGGTGAGGACTGAAGCTTTCTTT.

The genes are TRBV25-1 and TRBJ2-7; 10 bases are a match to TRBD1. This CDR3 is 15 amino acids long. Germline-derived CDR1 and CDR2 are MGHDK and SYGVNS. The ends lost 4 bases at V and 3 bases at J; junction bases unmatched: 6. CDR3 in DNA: TGTGCCAGCAGTGCTACTCGGGACAGGGGCTACGAGCAGTACTTC. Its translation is CASSATRDRGYEQYF.

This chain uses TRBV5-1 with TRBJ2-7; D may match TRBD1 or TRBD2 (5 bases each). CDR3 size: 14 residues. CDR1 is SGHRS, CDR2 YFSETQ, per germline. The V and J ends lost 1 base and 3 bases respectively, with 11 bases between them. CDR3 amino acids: CASSLMGVDYEQYF. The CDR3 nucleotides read TGCGCCAGCAGCTTGATGGGGGTCGACTACGAGCAGTACTTC.

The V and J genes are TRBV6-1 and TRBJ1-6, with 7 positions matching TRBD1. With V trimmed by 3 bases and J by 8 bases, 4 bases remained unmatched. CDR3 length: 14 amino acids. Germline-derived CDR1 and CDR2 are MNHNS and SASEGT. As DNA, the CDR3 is TGTGCCAGCAGTGAGACAGGGTTGGATTCACCCCTCCACTTT. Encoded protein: CASSETGLDSPLHF.

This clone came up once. The CDR3 bases are TGTGCCTGGAGTGTAACAGGGGCGGGGTATGGCTACACCTTC. The encoded protein is CAWSVTGAGYGYTF. V gene TRBV30 combines with J gene TRBJ1-2; 7 bases agree with TRBD1. This CDR3 region has 14 residues. V was pared by 0 bases and J by 5 bases, with 6 bases of the junction left unmatched. The germline V gene encodes CDR1 GTSNPN and CDR2 SVGIG (reference sequence).

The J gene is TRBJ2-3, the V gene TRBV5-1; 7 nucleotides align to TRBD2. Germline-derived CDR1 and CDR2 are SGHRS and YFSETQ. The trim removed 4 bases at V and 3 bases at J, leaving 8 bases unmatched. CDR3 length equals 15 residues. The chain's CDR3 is CASSTGLDRTDTQYF. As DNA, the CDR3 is TGCGCCAGCAGCACTGGACTAGATCGAACAGATACGCAGTATTTT.

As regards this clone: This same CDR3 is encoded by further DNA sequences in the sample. Here the CDR3 reads CASSYGTGAYEQYF. The CDR3 DNA follows: TGTGCCAGCAGTTACGGAACAGGAGCCTACGAGCAGTACTTC. V is TRBV6-5 and J is TRBJ2-7; TRBD1 might be the D (5 bases). Trimming removed 2 bases from V and 2 bases from J, with 10 bases in between. The CDR3 runs to 14 residues. Germline V lookup: CDR1 MNHEY, CDR2 SVGAGI.

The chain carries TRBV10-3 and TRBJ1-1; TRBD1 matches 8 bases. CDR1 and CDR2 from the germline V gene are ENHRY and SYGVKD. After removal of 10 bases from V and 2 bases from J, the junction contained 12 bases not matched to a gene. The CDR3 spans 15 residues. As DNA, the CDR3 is TGTGCCACCCTTAACAGGGGGACTGGAAACACTGAAGCTTTCTTT. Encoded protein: CATLNRGTGNTEAFF.

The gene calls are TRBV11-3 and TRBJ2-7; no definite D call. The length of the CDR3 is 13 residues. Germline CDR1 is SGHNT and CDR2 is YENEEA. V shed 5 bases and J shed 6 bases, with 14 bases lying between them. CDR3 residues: CASSPYPSSEQYF. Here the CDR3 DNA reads TGTGCCAGCAGCCCATACCCCAGTAGCGAGCAGTACTTC. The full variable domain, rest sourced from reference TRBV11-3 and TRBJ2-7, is EAGVVQSPRYKIIEKKQPVAFWCNPISGHNTLYWYLQNLGQGPELLIRYENEEAVDDSQLPKDRFSAERLKGVDSTLKIQPAELGDSAVYLCASSPYPSSEQYFGPGTRLTVT.